What follows are 32 T cell receptor beta chains derived from one specimen sequenced in a study of CD8+ T cells in alopecia areata. Isolated RNA was reverse transcribed into cDNA used as the sequencing template. Assay used: immunoSEQ multiplex PCR; TCRdb lists only in-frame clones, some missing. Among 200,000 to 250,000 clones listed, under 70% were seen once. This sample's treatment: oral pan-JAK inhibitor, 5-10 mg twice daily. Sequenced material: CD4+ T cells sorted from blood, taken around week 46, from a patient treated with tofacitinib. The receptor source for this set is a human donor with alopecia areata.

The chain couples TRBV9 to TRBJ1-1; a possible D gene is TRBD1 (5 bases). The CDR3 is 16 residues long. Trimming took off 0 bases at V and 4 bases at J, with 16 bases between the two ends. Germline V gene sequence: CDR1 SGDLS, CDR2 YYNGEE. The CDR3 DNA follows: TGTGCCAGCAGCGTAGGTCTTGTCGGGACTGGCACTGAAGCTTTCTTT. It codes for CASSVGLVGTGTEAFF.

As regards this clone: Other DNA sequences in the same sample also yield this CDR3. The chain couples TRBV7-2 to TRBJ2-5; D unclear. Germline CDR1 SGHTA, CDR2 FQGNSA. The V and J ends lost 1 base and 4 bases respectively, with 7 bases between them. CDR3 length: 13 amino acids. The CDR3: CASSLGPVETQYF. The CDR3 nucleotides read TGTGCCAGCAGCTTAGGGCCAGTAGAGACCCAGTACTTC.

The chain recombines TRBV29-1 with TRBJ1-1; no clear D. Trimming shortened V by 4 bases and J by 1 base, and 10 bases separated the two germline ends. The length of the CDR3 is 13 residues. Germline CDR1 is SQVTM and CDR2 is ANQGSEA. CDR3 residues: CSVGGERNTEAFF. CDR3 DNA: TGCAGCGTTGGAGGCGAGCGGAACACTGAAGCTTTCTTT.

The V gene is TRBV5-6, the J gene TRBJ2-3; D call uncertain. CDR1 is SGHDT, CDR2 YYEEEE, per germline. Trimming cost V 4 bases and J 6 bases, with 15 bases left between them. The CDR3 contains 14 residues. The DNA for the CDR3 is TGTGCCAGCAGCGTCCTGGATGCCGGGGATACGCAGTATTTT. Amino acid sequence: CASSVLDAGDTQYF.

As regards this clone: One junction end does not reproduce the germline sequence, and a read error may be involved. For the CDR3, the DNA is TGCAGCGTTGACAGTTCCTACGCGCAGTACTTC. It specifies CSVDSSYAQYF. V is TRBV29-1 and J is TRBJ2-7, with unresolved D. The CDR3 is 11 residues long. The V gene's germline CDR1 is SQVTM and CDR2 ANQGSEA.

The V and J genes are TRBV19 and TRBJ2-1; no clear D gene. The CDR3 length is 13 residues. CDR1 LNHDA and CDR2 SQIVND come from the germline V gene (reference sequence). Trimming removed 4 bases at V and 6 bases at J, with 10 bases between. The CDR3 DNA reads as TGTGCCAGTAGTAACTTCGACCCCAATGAGCAGTTCTTC. Translated: CASSNFDPNEQFF.

The rearrangement joins TRBV15 to TRBJ1-6; D possibly corresponds to TRBD1 (6 bases). The germline V and J ends were trimmed by 0 bases and 7 bases, with 10 bases remaining between them. Germline assignment: CDR1 LNHNV and CDR2 YYDKDF (reference sequence). This CDR3 has 15 amino acids. As DNA, the CDR3 is TGTGCCACCAGCAGAGATAAGGGGGGAAATTCACCCCTCCACTTT. Translating it yields CATSRDKGGNSPLHF. Variable domain in full (rest from reference TRBV15 and TRBJ1-6): DAMVIQNPRYQVTQFGKPVTLSCSQTLNHNVMYWYQQKSSQAPKLLFHYYDKDFNNEADTPDNFQSRRPNTSFCFLDIRSPGLGDTAMYLCATSRDKGGNSPLHFGNGTRLTVT.

V gene TRBV27 combines with J gene TRBJ1-1; tentative D call: TRBD1 (5 bases). The CDR3 has 16 residues. The germline V gene has CDR1 MNHEY and CDR2 SMNVEV (reference sequence). Trimming took 5 bases from V and 3 from J, leaving 19 bases between them. The CDR3 DNA is TGTGCCAGCAGTCCCGGGTCAGGGAGAATTGACACTGAAGCTTTCTTT. Translated: CASSPGSGRIDTEAFF.

The chain joins TRBV29-1 to TRBJ1-1; maybe TRBD1 (5 bases). CDR1 and CDR2 from the germline V gene are SQVTM and ANQGSEA. This CDR3 has 12 residues. With 4 bases removed from V and 1 base from J, the gap between germline ends came to 7 bases. For the CDR3, the DNA is TGCAGCGTTGCCAGGGCGAACACTGAAGCTTTCTTT. Translating it yields CSVARANTEAFF.

The chain recombines TRBV14 with TRBJ2-2; the D is unclear. The germline gives CDR1 SGHDN, CDR2 FVKESK. V lost 0 bases and J 8 bases, leaving 7 bases between the germline ends. The CDR3 runs 13 residues. The CDR3 loop reads CASSQELVGELFF. DNA of the CDR3: TGTGCCAGCAGCCAAGAATTAGTGGGGGAGCTGTTTTTT.

V usage is TRBV29-1 and J usage is TRBJ2-1; 7 nucleotides agree with TRBD2. Germline CDR1 and CDR2: SQVTM and ANQGSEA. The junction had 11 bases not matched to a gene; V was cut back by 8 bases and J by 7 bases. The length of the CDR3 is 13 residues. The CDR3 DNA is TGCAGCATGAGCGGGGCTAGCTGGAATGAGCAGTTCTTC. Its protein product is CSMSGASWNEQFF.

In its sample, this clone was seen once. The rearrangement links TRBV19 to TRBJ1-5; D not certain. CDR3 size: 15 residues. Germline V gene lookup returns CDR1 LNHDA and CDR2 SQIVND (reference sequence). The V gene lost 3 bases and the J gene lost 3 bases, with 12 bases spanning the gap. The CDR3 DNA is TGTGCCAGTAGTATGATCGGACGGCTCAATCAGCCCCAGCATTTT. It is translated as CASSMIGRLNQPQHF.

This clone is a singleton in its sample. The V gene is TRBV5-1, the J gene TRBJ2-2, with 13 bases matching TRBD2. Germline values: CDR1 SGHRS, CDR2 YFSETQ. The V and J ends lost 4 bases and 5 bases, in that order; junction bases with no gene match: 5. The CDR3 contains 16 residues. CDR3 in DNA: TGCGCCAGCAGCCAACGACTAGCGGGGGGAACCGGGGAGCTGTTTTTT. It codes for CASSQRLAGGTGELFF.

This clone came up a few times. The chain is built from TRBV7-2 and TRBJ2-1; 7 bases align to TRBD2. V lost 2 bases to trimming and J lost 0 bases; unmatched junction nucleotides: 10. Germline CDR1 reads SGHTA; CDR2 reads FQGNSA. The CDR3 has 18 amino acids. The CDR3 protein is CASSLSFTSVNSYNEQFF. CDR3 sequence (DNA): TGTGCCAGCAGCTTATCGTTTACTAGCGTCAACTCCTACAATGAGCAGTTCTTC.

The chain carries TRBV6-6 and TRBJ2-7; D is unclear. V lost 5 bases and J lost 4, with 9 bases in between. Germline loops: CDR1 MNHNY, CDR2 SVGAGI (reference sequence). The CDR3 is 12 residues long. CDR3 bases: TGTGCCAGCAGTACCCGATCTTACGAGCAGTACTTC. This translates into CASSTRSYEQYF.

The CDR3 DNA follows: TGCGCCAGCAGCTCGGTGGGGAATTCACCCCTCCACTTT. Translating it yields CASSSVGNSPLHF. The V gene is TRBV5-1, the J gene TRBJ1-6; D remains unclear. The CDR3 contains 13 residues. Per the germline V gene, CDR1 is SGHRS and CDR2 is YFSETQ. Trimming cost V 3 bases and J 7 bases, with 8 bases left between them.

The rearrangement uses TRBV6-5 and TRBJ2-3; 7 bases are shared with TRBD1. Trimming removed 2 bases from V and 0 bases from J; junction bases left unmatched: 5. Germline-derived CDR1 and CDR2 are MNHEY and SVGAGI. The CDR3 totals 16 residues. In nucleotides, the CDR3 is TGTGCCAGCAGTTACAGGGGGCTTCATAGCACAGATACGCAGTATTTT. Encoded protein: CASSYRGLHSTDTQYF.

Notes on this clone: The missing conserved phenylalanine or tryptophan at the end of this CDR3 makes a read error likely. The limits of the CDR3 on the DNA are not certain, so only TCRdb's listed CDR3 is given. J is TRBJ1-2 and V is TRBV6-5. The CDR3 contains 8 residues when both ends are counted. CDR1 is MNHEY, CDR2 SVGAGI, per germline. CDR3 in amino acids: CASSFRDV.

At least ten counts were recorded for this clone. The chain joins TRBV13 to TRBJ2-7; 8 nucleotides match TRBD2. Trimming removed 0 bases from V and 0 bases from J; junction bases left unmatched: 4. Germline V lookup: CDR1 PRHDT, CDR2 FYEKMQ (reference sequence). The CDR3 covers 16 residues. CDR3 protein: CASSLGLGGVSYEQYF. The CDR3 bases are TGTGCCAGCAGCTTAGGCCTCGGGGGGGTCTCCTACGAGCAGTACTTC.

The J gene is TRBJ2-2, the V gene TRBV19; D uncertain. V lost 4 bases to trimming and J lost 6 bases, with 12 bases between them. The CDR3 runs to 14 residues. Germline V lookup: CDR1 LNHDA, CDR2 SQIVND (reference sequence). In DNA, the CDR3 is TGTGCCAGTAGTAAGACCGGGTACGCCGGGGAGCTGTTTTTT. As protein: CASSKTGYAGELFF. Full variable domain (outside the CDR3, taken from reference TRBV19 and TRBJ2-2): DGGITQSPKYLFRKEGQNVTLSCEQNLNHDAMYWYRQDPGQGLRLIYYSQIVNDFQKGDIAEGYSVSREKKESFPLTVTSAQKNPTAFYLCASSKTGYAGELFFGEGSRLTVL.

This rearrangement joins TRBV14 to TRBJ1-2, with D perhaps matching TRBD1 (5 bases). Germline V CDR1 and CDR2: SGHDN, FVKESK. This CDR3 region has 17 residues. V was clipped by 0 bases and J by 5 bases, with 19 bases between them. The CDR3 sequence: CASSQDGAGSASYGYTF. The CDR3 DNA reads as TGTGCCAGCAGCCAAGATGGGGCAGGGTCGGCTTCTTATGGCTACACCTTC.

Here the CDR3 reads CASSPGRAGINEQFF. CDR3 bases: TGCGCCAGCAGCCCCGGGCGAGCAGGGATCAATGAGCAGTTCTTC. The chain carries TRBV4-1 and TRBJ2-1, with D perhaps matching TRBD1 (5 bases). Germline V gene sequence: CDR1 MGHRA, CDR2 YSYEKL. V lost 4 bases to trimming and J lost 6 bases, with 16 bases between them. There are 15 residues in the CDR3.

The chain joins TRBV7-9 to TRBJ1-1; D unresolved. The length of the CDR3 is 15 residues. V was trimmed by 7 bases and J by 4 bases, leaving 19 bases between them. Germline V CDR1 and CDR2: SEHNR, FQNEAQ (reference sequence). The CDR3 loop reads CASTPFPPRGTEAFF. The CDR3 DNA reads TGTGCCAGCACTCCTTTCCCCCCTCGCGGCACTGAAGCTTTCTTT.

There are a few counts of this clone. The chain couples TRBV2 to TRBJ2-7; TRBD1 aligns across 10 bases. The CDR3 is made up of 15 amino acids. Losses at the gene ends were 1 base for V and 1 base for J; bases not matched to a gene: 1. CDR1 and CDR2 from the germline V gene are SNHLY and FYNNEI. The CDR3 nucleotides are TGTGCCAGCAGTGAAGGGACAGGGGGGTCCTACGAGCAGTACTTC. This sequence encodes CASSEGTGGSYEQYF. Filled out from reference TRBV2 and TRBJ2-7, the complete variable domain reads EPEVTQTPSHQVTQMGQEVILRCVPISNHLYFYWYRQILGQKVEFLVSFYNNEISEKSEIFDDQFSVERPDGSNFTLKIRSTKLEDSAMYFCASSEGTGGSYEQYFGPGTRLTVT.

The J gene is TRBJ1-5, the V gene TRBV27, with unresolved D. Deletions cut 4 bases from V and 1 base from J, with 11 bases between. The CDR3 is made up of 15 amino acids. Germline lookup yields CDR1 MNHEY and CDR2 SMNVEV (reference sequence). The CDR3 DNA reads as TGTGCCAGCAGTTACCTCGCAGGAAGCAATCAGCCCCAGCATTTT. Residues: CASSYLAGSNQPQHF.

The chain is built from TRBV30 and TRBJ1-1; D is uncertain. From germline, CDR1 is GTSNPN and CDR2 SVGIG (reference sequence). Trimming pared 0 bases from V and 11 bases from J, leaving 10 bases between. This CDR3 comprises 11 residues. The CDR3 DNA reads as TGTGCCTGGAGTGTATCCCATGGTGCTTTCTTT. It translates to CAWSVSHGAFF.

The V and J genes are TRBV4-1 and TRBJ1-2; possible D gene TRBD1, 6 bases. The CDR3 runs to 13 residues. Per germline, CDR1 MGHRA and CDR2 YSYEKL. Trimming pared 1 base from V and 8 bases from J, leaving 11 bases between. The CDR3 reads CASSQAQGVGYTF. CDR3 in DNA: TGCGCCAGCAGCCAAGCACAGGGCGTAGGCTACACCTTC.

This clone occurred a few times. V gene TRBV6-5 combines with J gene TRBJ1-2; maybe TRBD1 (5 bases). V was clipped by 4 bases and J by 6 bases, with 9 bases between them. The CDR3 is 12 residues long. Looked up from germline, CDR1 is MNHEY and CDR2 is SVGAGI. The CDR3 reads CASSLSGNGYTF. For the CDR3, the DNA is TGTGCCAGCAGTTTATCAGGGAATGGCTACACCTTC.

This clone was observed a few times. The V and J genes are TRBV5-1 and TRBJ2-7; D is ambiguous. V gave up 0 bases and J gave up 5 bases, with 12 bases separating them. There are 14 residues in the CDR3. Per germline, CDR1 SGHRS and CDR2 YFSETQ. In DNA, the CDR3 is TGCGCCAGCAGCTTGGGGCACGGATTGGACGAGCAGTACTTC. Encoded protein: CASSLGHGLDEQYF.

This sequence joins TRBV30 and TRBJ2-7, with D unresolved. V was trimmed by 0 bases and J by 7 bases, leaving 10 bases between them. Germline V gene lookup returns CDR1 GTSNPN and CDR2 SVGIG (reference sequence). CDR3 length: 12 residues. For the CDR3, the DNA is TGTGCCTGGAGTGTTCAATTGACAGAGCAGTACTTC. It specifies CAWSVQLTEQYF.

The sample holds one count of this clone. The chain carries TRBV5-1 and TRBJ2-7; D remains unclear. V dropped 4 bases and J dropped 4 bases, with 9 bases sitting between them. The CDR3 runs 12 residues. Germline CDR1 is SGHRS and CDR2 is YFSETQ. The CDR3 spells CASSGKMYEQYF. CDR3 nucleotides: TGCGCCAGCAGCGGTAAGATGTACGAGCAGTACTTC. The full variable domain, rest sourced from reference TRBV5-1 and TRBJ2-7, is KAGVTQTPRYLIKTRGQQVTLSCSPISGHRSVSWYQQTPGQGLQFLFEYFSETQRNKGNFPGRFSGRQFSNSRSEMNVSTLELGDSALYLCASSGKMYEQYFGPGTRLTVT.

V gene TRBV2 combines with J gene TRBJ1-1; D gene uncertain. V was clipped by 7 bases and J by 0 bases, with 9 bases between them. Germline-derived CDR1 and CDR2 are SNHLY and FYNNEI. The CDR3 runs to 13 residues. Written as DNA, the CDR3 is TGTGCCAGCATGGAGGGCTTGAACACTGAAGCTTTCTTT. Translation gives CASMEGLNTEAFF.